Below are 7 T cell receptor beta chains sequenced from a single sample in a study of neurological immune-mediated disorders. A single record per CDR3 protein comes from TCRdb applying MiXCR to the 5' RACE reads. The data show just under 40,000 distinct CDR3 sequences, almost 7.5% seen once. Material: CD4+ T cells from blood. The source is a man in his fifties or sixties in good health.

This clonotype has ten or more counts. The CDR3 here is CSAKRVAGIVREQFF. The CDR3 DNA is TGCAGTGCTAAACGTGTAGCGGGAATCGTCAGGGAGCAGTTCTTC. The chain joins TRBV20-1 to TRBJ2-1; 8 bases are shared with TRBD2. CDR1 is DFQATT, CDR2 SNEGSKA, per germline (reference sequence). Trimming removed 4 bases from V and 10 bases from J; junction bases left unmatched: 15. The CDR3 has 15 residues.

The chain is built from TRBV21-1 and TRBJ2-7; the tabulated D call, TRBD1, remains unverified against the DNA. TRBV21-1 is labeled a pseudogene. This CDR3 spans 15 amino acids. The CDR3 sequence is CASSIFSSELSMEYF. DNA of the CDR3: TGTGCCAGCAGCATCTTCTCCTCGGAACTGTCGATGGAGTACTTC.

This clonotype was recorded many times. This chain uses TRBV5-1 with TRBJ2-7; unclear D gene. Looked up from germline, CDR1 is SGHRS and CDR2 is YFSETQ. Between the trimmed V and J ends, which lost 7 bases and 0 bases, there was a span of 8 bases. The CDR3 is 12 amino acids. The CDR3 DNA reads as TGCGCCAGCGGTACAAGCTCCTACGAGCAGTACTTC. Protein sequence: CASGTSSYEQYF.

This clonotype was seen ten or more times. The chain is built from TRBV7-2 and TRBJ2-7; D possibly corresponds to TRBD1 (5 bases). The CDR3 contains 13 residues. The germline V gene encodes CDR1 SGHTA and CDR2 FQGNSA. Trimming removed 3 bases from V and 6 bases from J, with 12 bases in between. CDR3 nucleotide sequence: TGTGCCAGCAGCTTCATGGGGCTTCGCGAGCAGTACTTC. Translation: CASSFMGLREQYF.

This clonotype was picked up many times. The chain couples TRBV28 to TRBJ1-5; no firm D call. This CDR3 is built from 14 residues. Trimming shortened V by 8 bases and J by 1 base, and 12 bases separated the two germline ends. From germline, CDR1 is MDHEN and CDR2 SYDVKM. The CDR3 sequence is CASQRTLSNQPQHF. For the CDR3, the DNA is TGTGCCAGCCAGCGGACGTTAAGCAATCAGCCCCAGCATTTT.

This clonotype was found many times. The J gene is TRBJ2-2, the V gene TRBV12-3 or TRBV12-4, with 7 bases that match TRBD1. CDR3 size: 16 residues. V lost 5 bases, J lost 5 bases, and 11 bases stayed unmatched. For the CDR3, the DNA is TGTGCCAGCAGTCCCCGAGGGGGCCCAAGTACCGGGGAGCTGTTTTTT. The encoded protein is CASSPRGGPSTGELFF.

This clonotype was detected only a few times. The rearrangement links TRBV7-2 to TRBJ2-7, with 7 bases identical to TRBD1. The CDR3 loop spans 15 amino acids. In germline, CDR1 is SGHTA, CDR2 FQGNSA. The V and J ends lost 5 bases and 4 bases, in that order; junction bases with no gene match: 11. Here the CDR3 DNA reads TGTGCCAGCAGCGGAACAGGGGCCCGACCTTACGAGCAGTACTTC. Translated: CASSGTGARPYEQYF.